What follows is one T cell receptor beta chain and its context. Its target is unknown. PCR employed 60 Vbeta and 13 Jbeta primers. Sequencing used immunoSEQ multiplex PCR; TCRdb keeps in-frame clones, though not all of them. The sample consists of approximately 170,000 clones, approximately 79% of them appearing once. This entry is derived from a study of cytomegalovirus exposure and HLA in healthy donors. Study-wide findings and caveats: A later analysis linked roughly 17,000 TCR beta sequences to HLA alleles at 0.05 false discovery rate. Through in vitro validation, a few CMV-associated chains were shown to be specific for CMV antigens. Later analysis found that TCR beta chains associated with HLA were more clonally expanded than other, equally common chains.

The CDR3 has 15 amino acids. Germline CDR1 reads KGHSH; CDR2 reads LQKENI. Trimming left V 2 bases short and J 0 bases short, with 10 bases between. The rearrangement uses TRBV18 and TRBJ1-1; possibly TRBD1 for D (5 bases). The clonotype comes from a male donor in good health and CMV-seronegative. What was sequenced was PBMCs. CDR3 loop: CASSPSGGVNTEAFF. The CDR3 coding sequence is TGTGCCAGCTCACCATCCGGGGGAGTGAACACTGAAGCTTTCTTT.